Following are 12 T cell receptor beta chains from one sample sequenced in a study of brain metastases from non-small cell lung cancer (dated by TCRdb to 2018 to 2020). Library construction relied on the immunoSEQ multiplex PCR assay. Held by TCRdb, this immuneACCESS table contains in-frame sequences only and omits some clones. Under half of the omission traces to an unresolved V gene where checked; the cause of the rest is unknown. In all, the sample holds 14,000 to 15,000 clones, and approximately 80% of those were seen once. Of the sample, 7.5% to 8% falls within the top ten clones. Material for sequencing was primary lung tumor tissue. Taken with the paper, the label for cell subset or site translates to: primary lung tumor paired with brain metastasis. The receptors derive from a donor aged 40 or older with non-small cell lung cancer.

The V and J genes are TRBV30 and TRBJ1-3, with D perhaps TRBD1 (5 bases). This CDR3 has 20 amino acids. Germline V gene data show CDR1 as GTSNPN and CDR2 as SVGIG (reference sequence). Between the trimmed V and J ends, which lost 2 bases and 0 bases, there was a span of 26 bases. The CDR3 DNA is TGTGCCTGGAGTCCTCCCGGCCAGGGTGAGAGGGGAATCTCTGGAAACACCATATATTTT. It specifies CAWSPPGQGERGISGNTIYF. Filled out from reference TRBV30 and TRBJ1-3, the complete variable domain reads SQTIHQWPATLVQPVGSPLSLECTVEGTSNPNLYWYRQAAGRGLQLLFYSVGIGQISSEVPQNLSASRPQDRQFILSSKKLLLSDSGFYLCAWSPPGQGERGISGNTIYFGEGSWLTVV.

V gene TRBV7-9 combines with J gene TRBJ1-2; D gene unclear. In germline, CDR1 is SEHNR, CDR2 FQNEAQ (reference sequence). Trimming stripped 6 bases from V and 8 bases from J, with 19 bases between. This CDR3 is built from 14 residues. In nucleotides, the CDR3 is TGTGCCAGCAGTCGGAATTTGGACGTGTACGGCTACACCTTC. Amino acid sequence: CASSRNLDVYGYTF.

J is TRBJ2-5 and V is TRBV5-1, with no clear D. This CDR3 has 15 amino acids. Between the trimmed V and J ends, which lost 0 bases and 3 bases, there was a span of 12 bases. The germline V gene has CDR1 SGHRS and CDR2 YFSETQ. The CDR3 is CASSLGPTKKETQYF. For the CDR3, the DNA is TGCGCCAGCAGCTTGGGACCGACGAAAAAAGAGACCCAGTACTTC.

The sample holds one count of this clone. The chain has TRBV19 and TRBJ1-6; tentatively, D is TRBD1 (6 bases). CDR1 is LNHDA and CDR2 is SQIVND in the germline V gene (reference sequence). The CDR3 is made up of 16 amino acids. V was shortened by 7 bases and J by 6 bases, with 19 bases between the two germline ends. CDR3 DNA sequence: TGTGCCAGTAAGGGGGAAGGACGGATCCCTAATTCACCCCTCCACTTT. Translation: CASKGEGRIPNSPLHF.

This chain joins TRBV24-1 and TRBJ2-3, with 8 bases matching TRBD2. The CDR3 contains 14 residues. V lost 10 bases to trimming and J lost 5 bases; unmatched junction nucleotides: 10. Germline V lookup: CDR1 KGHDR, CDR2 SFDVKD. This CDR3 is CATSRAGGEDTQYF. The CDR3 bases are TGTGCCACTAGTAGGGCGGGGGGCGAAGATACGCAGTATTTT.

With regard to this clone: One end of the junction fails to match germline, which may point to a read error. At the DNA level, this CDR3 is encoded by other sequences in the same sample as well. The chain recombines TRBV5-8 with TRBJ2-2; 7 positions match TRBD1. The CDR3 covers 16 residues. CDR1 is SGHTS and CDR2 is YDEGEE in the germline V gene. This chain's CDR3 is CASSPRQGGVTGELFF. CDR3 nucleotide sequence: TGTGCCAGCAGCCCCCGACAGGGTGGGGTCACCGGGGAACTGTTTTTT.

The chain couples TRBV7-8 to TRBJ1-2; 10 bases align to TRBD1. This CDR3 is built from 15 residues. J lost 5 bases, V lost 5 bases, and 8 bases had no gene match. Germline CDR1 is SGHVS and CDR2 is FQNEAQ. CDR3 residues: CASSESTGGGYGYTF. In DNA form, the CDR3 reads TGTGCCAGCAGCGAATCGACAGGGGGCGGGTATGGCTACACCTTC.

The chain links TRBV6-5 to TRBJ1-1; D remains unclear. Germline-derived CDR1 and CDR2 are MNHEY and SVGAGI. The CDR3 runs to 11 residues. Trimming removed 4 bases from V and 11 bases from J, with 11 bases in between. The CDR3 protein is CASSSSSRAFF. In DNA form, the CDR3 reads TGTGCCAGCAGTTCGTCATCGAGGGCTTTCTTT.

The chain has TRBV19 and TRBJ1-1; D is unclear. The ends were cut back, 9 bases at V and 0 bases at J, with 11 bases in the middle. Germline lookup yields CDR1 LNHDA and CDR2 SQIVND (reference sequence). This CDR3 region has 13 residues. The CDR3 DNA sequence: TGTGCCAGCCGGGATAGGGTGAACACTGAAGCTTTCTTT. Translation gives CASRDRVNTEAFF.

The rearrangement joins TRBV2 to TRBJ1-2, with a tentative D call TRBD1 (6 bases). Trimming took 0 bases from V and 6 from J, leaving 14 bases between them. The length of the CDR3 is 15 residues. Germline lookup yields CDR1 SNHLY and CDR2 FYNNEI. The CDR3 DNA sequence: TGTGCCAGCAGTGAAGCAGGGTGGGGGCGAGATGGCTACACCTTC. This translates into CASSEAGWGRDGYTF.

This chain connects TRBV5-4 to TRBJ2-3; 13 nucleotides line up with TRBD2. This CDR3 comprises 16 residues. The J segment lost 5 bases and the V segment lost 4 bases, leaving 7 bases of the junction unmatched. The germline V gene encodes CDR1 SGHNT and CDR2 YYREEE (reference sequence). CDR3 nucleotides: TGTGCCAGCAGCGCCTGGACTAGCGGGGGCAGAGATACGCAGTATTTT. This codes for CASSAWTSGGRDTQYF.

About this clone: One end of the junction is discordant with germline, which a read error may explain. The sample carries other DNA sequences with the same CDR3. The chain recombines TRBV18 with TRBJ2-5; TRBD1 might be the D (5 bases). This CDR3 is built from 13 residues. Germline V CDR1 and CDR2: KGHSH, LQKENI. DNA of the CDR3: TGTGCCAGCTCACCGCAGGGCGGCGAGACTCAGTACTTC. Translation gives CASSPQGGETQYF.